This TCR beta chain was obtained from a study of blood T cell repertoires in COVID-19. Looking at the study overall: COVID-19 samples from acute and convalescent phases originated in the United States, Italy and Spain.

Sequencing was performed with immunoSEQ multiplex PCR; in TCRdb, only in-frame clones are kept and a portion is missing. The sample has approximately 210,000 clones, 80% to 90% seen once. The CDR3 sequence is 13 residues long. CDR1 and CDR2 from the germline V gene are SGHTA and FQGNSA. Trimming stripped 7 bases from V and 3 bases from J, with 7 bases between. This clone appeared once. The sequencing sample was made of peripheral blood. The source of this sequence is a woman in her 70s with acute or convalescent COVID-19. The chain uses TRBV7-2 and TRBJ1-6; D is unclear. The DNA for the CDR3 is TGTGCCAGCACAGGCAGCTATAATTCACCCCTCCACTTT. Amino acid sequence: CASTGSYNSPLHF.